This TCR beta chain originates from a study of T cell repertoires in cytomegalovirus infection. TCRdb itself ran the reads through MiXCR, one entry per CDR3 protein. The sample holds around 340,000 distinct CDR3 sequences, around 29% seen once. This CDR3 is built from 13 residues. V was trimmed by 6 bases and J by 1 base, leaving 9 bases between them. Germline values: CDR1 MDHEN, CDR2 SYDVKM. Concerning this clonotype itself: Its antigen is as yet unknown.

Sample: cultured PBMCs, taken from culture after CMV antigen stimulation. The sequence came from a human donor in good health (CMV status not recorded). Some clones in this sample may be carry-over from other donors' samples. The chain uses TRBV28 and TRBJ1-1; D unclear. This CDR3 reads CASRFNSNTEAFF. In DNA form, the CDR3 reads TGTGCCAGCAGGTTTAATTCGAACACTGAAGCTTTCTTT.